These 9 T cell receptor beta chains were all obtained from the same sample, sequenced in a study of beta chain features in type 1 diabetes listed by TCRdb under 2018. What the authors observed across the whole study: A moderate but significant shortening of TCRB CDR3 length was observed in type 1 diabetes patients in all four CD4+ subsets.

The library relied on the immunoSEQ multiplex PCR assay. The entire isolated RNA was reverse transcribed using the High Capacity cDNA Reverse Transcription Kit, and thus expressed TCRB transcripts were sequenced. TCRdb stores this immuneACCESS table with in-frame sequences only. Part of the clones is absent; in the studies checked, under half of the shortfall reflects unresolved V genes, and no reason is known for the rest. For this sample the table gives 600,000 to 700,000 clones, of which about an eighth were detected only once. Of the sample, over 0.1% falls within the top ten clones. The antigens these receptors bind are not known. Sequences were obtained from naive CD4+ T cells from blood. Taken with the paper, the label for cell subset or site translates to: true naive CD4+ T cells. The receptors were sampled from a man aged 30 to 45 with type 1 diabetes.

The CDR3 loop reads CASGLVIAKITGELFF. Written as DNA, the CDR3 is TGTGCTAGTGGTTTGGTAATAGCTAAGATAACCGGGGAGCTGTTTTTT. The V call is TRBV12-5, the J call TRBJ2-2, with no clear D. Germline V gene sequence: CDR1 LGHNT, CDR2 FRNRAP. The CDR3 length is 16 residues. V lost 0 bases, J lost 5 bases, and 13 bases lay in between.

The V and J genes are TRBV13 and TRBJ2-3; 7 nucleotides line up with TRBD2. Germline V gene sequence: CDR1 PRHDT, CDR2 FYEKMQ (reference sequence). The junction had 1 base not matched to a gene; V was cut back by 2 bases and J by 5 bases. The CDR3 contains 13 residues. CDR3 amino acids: CASSLPGGDTQYF. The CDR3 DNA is TGTGCCAGCAGCTTACCGGGGGGAGATACGCAGTATTTT.

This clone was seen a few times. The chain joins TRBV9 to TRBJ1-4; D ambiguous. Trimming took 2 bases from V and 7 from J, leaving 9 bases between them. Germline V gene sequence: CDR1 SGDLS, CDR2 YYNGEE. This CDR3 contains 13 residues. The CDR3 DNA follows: TGTGCCAGCAGCGTGAGGGAGGGTGAAAAACTGTTTTTT. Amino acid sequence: CASSVREGEKLFF.

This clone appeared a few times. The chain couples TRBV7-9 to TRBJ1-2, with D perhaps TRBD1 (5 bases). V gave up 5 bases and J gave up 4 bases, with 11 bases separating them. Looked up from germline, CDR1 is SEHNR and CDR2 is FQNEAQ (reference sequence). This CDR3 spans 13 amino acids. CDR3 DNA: TGTGCCAGCAGCCCGACTGGGGCCTATGGCTACACCTTC. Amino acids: CASSPTGAYGYTF.

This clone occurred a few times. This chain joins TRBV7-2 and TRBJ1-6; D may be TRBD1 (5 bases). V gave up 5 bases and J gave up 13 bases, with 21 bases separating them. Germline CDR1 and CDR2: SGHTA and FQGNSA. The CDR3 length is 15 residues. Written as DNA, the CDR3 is TGTGCCAGCAGCCCGACATTGACAGAAAGGGGTCCCCTCCACTTT. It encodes CASSPTLTERGPLHF.

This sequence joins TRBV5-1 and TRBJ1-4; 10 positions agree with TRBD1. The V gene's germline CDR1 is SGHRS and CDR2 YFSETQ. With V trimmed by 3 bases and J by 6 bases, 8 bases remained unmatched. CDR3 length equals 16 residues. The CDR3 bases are TGCGCCAGCAGCTCGAGCTCCGGGACAGGGGATGAAAAACTGTTTTTT. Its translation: CASSSSSGTGDEKLFF.

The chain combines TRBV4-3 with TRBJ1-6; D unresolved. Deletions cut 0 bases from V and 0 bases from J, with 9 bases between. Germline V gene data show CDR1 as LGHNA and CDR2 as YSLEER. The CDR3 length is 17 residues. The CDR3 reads CASSQDPGNSYNSPLHF. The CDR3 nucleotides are TGCGCCAGCAGCCAAGATCCGGGGAACTCCTATAATTCACCCCTCCACTTT.

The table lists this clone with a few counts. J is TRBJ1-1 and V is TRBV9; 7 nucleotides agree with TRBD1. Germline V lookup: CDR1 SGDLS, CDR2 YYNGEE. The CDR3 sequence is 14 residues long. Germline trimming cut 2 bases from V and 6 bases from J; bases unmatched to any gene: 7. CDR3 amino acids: CASSVLRDSSEAFF. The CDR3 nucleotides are TGTGCCAGCAGCGTTCTGCGGGACAGTTCTGAAGCTTTCTTT.

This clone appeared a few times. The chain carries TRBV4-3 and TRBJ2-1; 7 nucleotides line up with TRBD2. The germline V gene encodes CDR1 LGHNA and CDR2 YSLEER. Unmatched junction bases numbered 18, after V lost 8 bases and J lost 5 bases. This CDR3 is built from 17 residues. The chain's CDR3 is CASSGGLIAGENNEQFF. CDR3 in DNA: TGCGCCAGCTCCGGGGGTTTAATCGCGGGGGAGAACAATGAGCAGTTCTTC.